Listed below are T cell receptor beta chains from one sample, sequenced in a study of CD8+ T cells in alopecia areata. Only in-frame clones appear in the TCRdb table, and some are missing; sequencing was by immunoSEQ multiplex PCR. The sample consists of hundreds of thousands of clones, 67% of them appearing once. This material consisted of CD4+ T cells sorted from blood, taken at week 0. These receptors came from a human donor with alopecia areata. Both conserved end residues are part of each CDR3. D genes are given only for firm matches. Clone sizes are given selectively: once, few, many, or a class where the clone is expanded.

TRBV29-1	TRBD1	NA	TRBJ2-7	CSVAWDRGPRGYEQYF	TGCAGCGTTGCTTGGGACAGGGGGCCAAGGGGTTACGAGCAGTACTTC
TRBV30	TRBD1	NA	TRBJ1-5	CAWSGGQGNQPQHF	TGTGCCTGGAGTGGTGGACAGGGCAATCAGCCCCAGCATTTT
TRBV29-1	TRBD1	NA	TRBJ2-3	CSYRPGQGTDTQYF	TGCAGCTATAGACCGGGACAGGGGACAGATACGCAGTATTTT
TRBV19	NA	NA	TRBJ1-6	CASSIVGSPLHF	TGTGCCAGTAGTATAGTCGGTTCACCCCTCCACTTT
TRBV25-1	NA	NA	TRBJ1-4	CASRGGIHKLFF	TGTGCCAGCAGGGGCGGGATCCACAAACTGTTTTTT
TRBV4-3	NA	few	TRBJ2-6	CASSQDQRSGANVLTF	TGCGCCAGCAGCCAAGATCAAAGGTCTGGGGCCAACGTCCTGACTTTC
TRBV29-1	NA	NA	TRBJ1-1	CSVRQAVGEAFF	TGCAGCGTTCGGCAGGCAGTGGGTGAAGCTTTCTTT
TRBV11-1	TRBD1	NA	TRBJ2-7	CASSPPGQGGYEQYF	TGTGCCAGCAGCCCACCGGGACAGGGCGGCTACGAGCAGTACTTC
TRBV29-1	TRBD1	few	TRBJ2-1	CSVGTGVSYNEQFF	TGCAGCGTTGGGACAGGGGTCTCCTACAATGAGCAGTTCTTC
TRBV6-5	TRBD1	few	TRBJ2-1	CASSRQGAGEQFF	TGTGCCAGCAGTAGACAGGGGGCAGGTGAGCAGTTCTTC
TRBV29-1	NA	NA	TRBJ2-3	CSVENPRTDTQYF	TGCAGCGTTGAAAACCCCCGCACAGATACGCAGTATTTT
TRBV5-1	NA	NA	TRBJ2-2	CASSESGVSGELFF	TGCGCCAGCAGCGAGTCTGGGGTGAGCGGGGAGCTGTTTTTT
TRBV29-1	NA	NA	TRBJ2-2	CSATGTLNTGELFF	TGCAGCGCCACCGGGACTCTGAACACCGGGGAGCTGTTTTTT
TRBV2	NA	many	TRBJ2-3	CARRLVGGTDTQYF	TGTGCCAGACGACTAGTGGGGGGCACAGATACGCAGTATTTT
TRBV5-6	TRBD2	NA	TRBJ2-7	CASSRPAGDYEQYF	TGTGCCAGCAGCCGTCCGGCGGGGGACTACGAGCAGTACTTC
TRBV18	TRBD2	NA	TRBJ2-2	CASSRTSGGIDTGELFF	TGTGCCAGCTCAAGGACTAGCGGGGGTATCGACACCGGGGAGCTGTTTTTT
TRBV20-1	NA	few	TRBJ1-2	CSGGDNYGYTF	TGCAGTGGGGGAGATAACTATGGCTACACCTTC
TRBV5-1	NA	NA	TRBJ2-7	CASSSGSYRSTYEQYF	TGCGCCAGCAGCTCGGGGAGCTATCGGAGCACCTACGAGCAGTACTTC
TRBV9	NA	once	TRBJ2-7	CASSVGVGDSYEQYF	TGTGCCAGCAGCGTAGGAGTTGGGGACTCCTACGAGCAGTACTTC
TRBV7-2	NA	few	TRBJ2-3	CASSPHGGLVTQYF	TGTGCCAGCAGCCCCCATGGGGGGCTGGTTACGCAGTATTTT
TRBV5-4	NA	NA	TRBJ2-2	CASSLEGVTGELFF	TGTGCCAGCAGCTTGGAGGGTGTCACCGGGGAGCTGTTTTTT
TRBV5-1	NA	few	TRBJ2-5	CASSPGSGETQYF	TGCGCCAGCAGCCCAGGCTCGGGAGAGACCCAGTACTTC
TRBV25-1	NA	NA	TRBJ1-5	CASSPLGNQPQHF	TGTGCCAGCAGTCCACTCGGGAATCAGCCCCAGCATTTT
TRBV29-1	NA	NA	TRBJ2-4	CSVEFINIQYF	TGCAGCGTTGAGTTCATAAACATTCAGTACTTC